This entry lists 19 T cell receptor beta chains sequenced from one sample in a study of blood T cell repertoires in COVID-19. The assay was immunoSEQ multiplex PCR, and TCRdb's table has in-frame clones only and misses some. The data show 5,000 to 6,500 clones, roughly four fifths seen once. Sequenced sample: peripheral blood. The receptor set was obtained from a man aged 60 to 75 with acute or convalescent COVID-19.

CDR3 loop: CASGFGRPQETQYF. CDR3 sequence (DNA): TGTGCTAGTGGTTTCGGCAGGCCTCAGGAGACCCAGTACTTC. The chain links TRBV12-5 to TRBJ2-5; D gene ambiguous. The CDR3 has 14 amino acids. Germline CDR1 and CDR2: LGHNT and FRNRAP. The V gene lost 3 bases and the J gene lost 5 bases, with 13 bases spanning the gap.

The rearrangement joins TRBV7-9 to TRBJ1-2; no clear D. The germline V gene encodes CDR1 SEHNR and CDR2 FQNEAQ (reference sequence). Trimming took 5 bases from V and 8 from J, leaving 18 bases between them. The CDR3 has 14 amino acids. The CDR3 nucleotides read TGTGCCAGCAGCCAACCCGGCCGTCTAGAGGGCTACACCTTC. It is translated as CASSQPGRLEGYTF. Complete variable domain (other parts from reference TRBV7-9 and TRBJ1-2): DTGVSQNPRHKITKRGQNVTFRCDPISEHNRLYWYRQTLGQGPEFLTYFQNEAQLEKSRLLSDRFSAERPKGSFSTLEIQRTEQGDSAMYLCASSQPGRLEGYTFGSGTRLTVV.

This clone appeared once. The chain is built from TRBV10-3 and TRBJ2-7; D is perhaps TRBD2 (6 bases). V was pared by 4 bases and J by 4 bases, with 11 bases between. This CDR3 has 13 residues. Germline CDR1 and CDR2: ENHRY and SYGVKD. DNA for the CDR3: TGTGCCATCAGTGGACTAGAGGGTTACGAGCAGTACTTC. Its translation: CAISGLEGYEQYF.

The chain has TRBV3-1 (or the pseudogene TRBV3-2) and TRBJ2-3; 12 nucleotides line up with TRBD1. V gave up 0 bases and J gave up 4 bases; unmatched junction bases: 2. Germline V gives CDR1 LGHDT, CDR2 YNNKEL (reference sequence). The CDR3 is made up of 16 amino acids. The CDR3 DNA follows: TGTGCCAGCAGCCAAGATGGGACAGGGGGCTCAGATACGCAGTATTTT. Translation: CASSQDGTGGSDTQYF.

The DNA for the CDR3 is TGTGCCAGCAGCTTAGAGGTCAGGGGTTCACCCCTCCACTTT. The encoded protein is CASSLEVRGSPLHF. V is TRBV7-9 and J is TRBJ1-6, with D maybe TRBD1 (6 bases). The CDR3 has 14 residues. Per the germline V gene, CDR1 is SEHNR and CDR2 is FQNEAQ (reference sequence). The germline V and J ends were trimmed by 1 base and 9 bases, with 10 bases remaining between them.

This chain links TRBV10-3 with TRBJ2-3, with 8 bases fitting TRBD2. This CDR3 has 17 amino acids. In germline, CDR1 is ENHRY, CDR2 SYGVKD. V was clipped by 10 bases and J by 3 bases; unmatched bases: 18. The CDR3 DNA reads as TGTGCCACCGGCTCGGGGCCGGGAGGGTGGGGGACAGATACGCAGTATTTT. This gives the protein CATGSGPGGWGTDTQYF.

This clone was seen only a few times. V usage is TRBV6-1 and J usage is TRBJ2-1; 7 nucleotides match TRBD1. The V and J ends lost 3 bases and 0 bases, in that order; junction bases with no gene match: 5. This CDR3 has 16 amino acids. Germline CDR1 reads MNHNS; CDR2 reads SASEGT. CDR3 amino acids: CASSDRGQSSYNEQFF. DNA for the CDR3: TGTGCCAGCAGTGATCGGGGACAGAGCTCCTACAATGAGCAGTTCTTC.

In this sample, this clone turned up once. The chain uses TRBV3-1 (or the pseudogene TRBV3-2) and TRBJ2-5, with 9 bases identical to TRBD1. Germline CDR1 LGHDT, CDR2 YNNKEL (reference sequence). The CDR3 runs to 16 residues. After removal of 0 bases from V and 5 bases from J, the junction contained 7 bases not matched to a gene. DNA for the CDR3: TGTGCCAGCAGCCAAGATAAGGGACAGGGTAGGGAGACCCAGTACTTC. Its protein product is CASSQDKGQGRETQYF.

The V gene is TRBV6-1, the J gene TRBJ2-1; D perhaps matches TRBD2 (6 bases). The V gene's germline CDR1 is MNHNS and CDR2 SASEGT. The CDR3 length is 15 residues. The V and J ends lost 3 bases and 1 base respectively, with 10 bases between them. The DNA of the CDR3 is TGTGCCAGCAGTGAGGTTGCGGGATCCTACAATGAGCAGTTCTTC. Its protein product is CASSEVAGSYNEQFF.

This chain links TRBV6-4 with TRBJ1-5; D perhaps matches TRBD1 (5 bases). The germline V gene has CDR1 MRHNA and CDR2 SNTAGT. The CDR3 runs 15 residues. Trimming took off 6 bases at V and 2 bases at J, with 14 bases between the two ends. CDR3 coding DNA: TGTGCCAGCAGCGAAACCGGGGGAGGCAATCAGCCCCAGCATTTT. It is translated as CASSETGGGNQPQHF.

The chain employs TRBV2 and TRBJ2-1; D unclear. V was clipped by 4 bases and J by 9 bases, with 4 bases between them. The CDR3 runs 10 residues. Germline V gives CDR1 SNHLY, CDR2 FYNNEI. The CDR3: CASSVSEQFF. CDR3 DNA sequence: TGTGCCAGCAGTGTCAGTGAGCAGTTCTTC.

On this clone: The same CDR3 is also encoded by other DNA sequences in this sample. The rearrangement joins TRBV12-3 or TRBV12-4 to TRBJ2-7; D is ambiguous. Between the trimmed V and J ends, which lost 1 base and 3 bases, there was a span of 7 bases. CDR3 length equals 13 residues. CDR3: CASSLGQNYEQYF. CDR3 bases: TGTGCCAGCAGTTTAGGTCAGAACTACGAGCAGTACTTC.

The CDR3 coding sequence is TGTGCCAGTAGTATAGCTCAGACAGGGGTGACTGAAGCTTTCTTT. Its protein product is CASSIAQTGVTEAFF. This rearrangement joins TRBV19 to TRBJ1-1, with 8 bases fitting TRBD1. The germline V gene encodes CDR1 LNHDA and CDR2 SQIVND (reference sequence). CDR3 size: 15 residues. Trimming removed 1 base from V and 5 bases from J; junction bases left unmatched: 6. Based on the CDR3 plus reference TRBV19 and TRBJ1-1, the full variable domain is DGGITQSPKYLFRKEGQNVTLSCEQNLNHDAMYWYRQDPGQGLRLIYYSQIVNDFQKGDIAEGYSVSREKKESFPLTVTSAQKNPTAFYLCASSIAQTGVTEAFFGQGTRLTVV.

The chain carries TRBV6-2 or TRBV6-3 and TRBJ2-5, with 9 bases identical to TRBD2. V was clipped by 4 bases and J by 4 bases; unmatched bases: 4. The CDR3 runs 14 residues. CDR1 and CDR2 (germline): MNHEY, SVGEGT. In DNA form, the CDR3 reads TGTGCCAGCAGTTTAGGACTAGCGAGAGAGACCCAGTACTTC. The encoded protein is CASSLGLARETQYF.

Only one count was recorded for this clone. V gene TRBV12-3 or TRBV12-4 combines with J gene TRBJ1-6; the D is unclear. The CDR3 totals 13 residues. Trimming stripped 3 bases from V and 10 bases from J, with 10 bases between. The CDR3 protein is CASSFSGTSPLHF. CDR3 DNA: TGTGCCAGCAGTTTCTCCGGTACGTCACCCCTCCACTTT.

The chain employs TRBV18 and TRBJ2-7; 10 bases fit TRBD1. This CDR3 is 15 amino acids long. Trimming took 4 bases from V and 2 from J; bases not matched to a gene: 5. In germline, CDR1 is KGHSH, CDR2 LQKENI. DNA for the CDR3: TGTGCCAGCTCACGAGGACAGGGGGTGACCTACGAGCAGTACTTC. This gives the protein CASSRGQGVTYEQYF.

V gene TRBV5-1 combines with J gene TRBJ1-2, with D tentatively TRBD1 (6 bases). Trimming took 4 bases from V and 8 from J, leaving 15 bases between them. Germline values: CDR1 SGHRS, CDR2 YFSETQ. This CDR3 has 13 residues. CDR3 residues: CASSLGGGEGYTF. For the CDR3, the DNA is TGCGCCAGCAGCCTTGGGGGGGGCGAAGGCTACACCTTC.

This clone appeared once. The chain uses TRBV3-1 (or the pseudogene TRBV3-2) and TRBJ2-1; D is unclear. The length of the CDR3 is 16 residues. Germline lookup yields CDR1 LGHDT and CDR2 YNNKEL (reference sequence). Trimming left V 1 base short and J 0 bases short, with 10 bases between. CDR3 amino acids: CASSQATGSSYNEQFF. The CDR3 coding sequence is TGTGCCAGCAGCCAAGCGACTGGTTCCTCCTACAATGAGCAGTTCTTC.

This sequence joins TRBV11-3 and TRBJ2-2, with 9 bases lining up with TRBD1. From germline, CDR1 is SGHNT and CDR2 YENEEA. The V segment lost 3 bases and the J segment 5 bases; nucleotides outside the gene matches: 4. The CDR3 has 15 residues. This CDR3 is CASSFGTGNTGELFF. The CDR3 nucleotides read TGTGCCAGCAGCTTCGGGACAGGGAATACCGGGGAGCTGTTTTTT.